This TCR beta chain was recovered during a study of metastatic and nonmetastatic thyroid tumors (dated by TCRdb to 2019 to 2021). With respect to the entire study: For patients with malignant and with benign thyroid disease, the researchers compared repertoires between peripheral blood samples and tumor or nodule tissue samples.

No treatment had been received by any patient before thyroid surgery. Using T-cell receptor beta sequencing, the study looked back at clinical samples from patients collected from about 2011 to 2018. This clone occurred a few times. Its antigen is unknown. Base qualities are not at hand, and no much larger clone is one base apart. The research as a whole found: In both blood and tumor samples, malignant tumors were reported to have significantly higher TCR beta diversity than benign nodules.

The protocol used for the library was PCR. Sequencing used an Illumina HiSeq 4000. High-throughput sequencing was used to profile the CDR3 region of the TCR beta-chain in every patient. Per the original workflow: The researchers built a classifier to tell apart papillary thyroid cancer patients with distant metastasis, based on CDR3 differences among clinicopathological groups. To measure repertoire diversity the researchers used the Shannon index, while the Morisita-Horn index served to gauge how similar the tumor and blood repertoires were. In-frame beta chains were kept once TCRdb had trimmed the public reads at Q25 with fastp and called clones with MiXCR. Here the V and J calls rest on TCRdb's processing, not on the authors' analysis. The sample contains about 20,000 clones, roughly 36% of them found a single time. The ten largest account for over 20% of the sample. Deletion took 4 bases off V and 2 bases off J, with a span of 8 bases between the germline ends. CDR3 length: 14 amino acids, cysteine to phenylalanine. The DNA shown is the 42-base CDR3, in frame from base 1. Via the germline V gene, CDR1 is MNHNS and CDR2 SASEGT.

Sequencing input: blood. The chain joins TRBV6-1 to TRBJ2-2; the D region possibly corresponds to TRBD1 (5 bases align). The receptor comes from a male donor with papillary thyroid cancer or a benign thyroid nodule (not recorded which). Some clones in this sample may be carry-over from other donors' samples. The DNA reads TGTGCCAGCAGTGGGACACCAAACACCGGGGAGCTGTTTTTT. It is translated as CASSGTPNTGELFF.